Included here is one TCR beta chain sequence, with context. The repertoire was sequenced with immunoSEQ multiplex PCR; TCRdb's copy has only in-frame clones and lacks some. The repertoire holds around 100,000 clones, with 70% to 90% as singletons. The sample is drawn from a study of blood T cell repertoires in COVID-19. Study at large: Spain, Italy and the United States supplied samples that represented acute and convalescent COVID-19. PBMCs, B-cell-depleted T cells, or T cells provided the cDNA or gDNA that made up the material.

The V end was cut by 5 bases, the J end by 6 bases, with 19 bases between. The CDR3 is 15 amino acids. CDR1 MGHDK and CDR2 SYGVNS come from the germline V gene. The TCR originated in a middle-aged man with acute or convalescent COVID-19. The chain couples TRBV25-1 to TRBJ2-5, with a possible D match to TRBD2 (7 bases). Specimen: peripheral blood. DNA for the CDR3: TGTGCCAGCAGTCTCCACACGGGGGGCGCTAAGACCCAGTACTTC. Protein sequence: CASSLHTGGAKTQYF.